The TCR beta chain described here comes from a study of post-analysis software for immune sequencing data. Study-wide background: As for disease course, relapsing-remitting, secondary progressive and progressive-relapsing multiple sclerosis were all included.

About this clonotype itself: The antigen is undetermined.

The library was made from cDNA and included unique molecular identifiers. From around 1 to 10 million T cells, 550,000 or so cDNA molecules were obtained. TCRdb itself ran the PCR reads through MiXCR, one entry per CDR3 protein. The data contain about 460,000 distinct CDR3 sequences, nearly 45% of them seen just once; the ten biggest clones take up 9% to 13%. Study-wide results and caveats: Patients used about five TRBV segments, including TRBV5-6, TRBV5-1 and TRBV20-1, more often than controls. When compared against controls, multiple sclerosis patients showed significantly lower normalized Chao1 diversity. Under the F measure, samples that were prepared in one batch clustered strongly together.

V gave up 4 bases and J gave up 12 bases, with 16 bases separating them. The CDR3 loop spans 13 amino acids. Per germline, CDR1 SGHTA and CDR2 FQGTGA. The chain has TRBV7-3 and TRBJ2-1; D not certain. The sequenced sample consisted of blood. The sequence was collected from a girl between 10 and 17 years old with multiple sclerosis. The CDR3: CASSSPPQEVQFF. CDR3 nucleotides: TGTGCCAGCAGCTCCCCCCCGCAAGAGGTGCAGTTCTTC.